Each of the 4 T cell receptor beta chains below was sequenced from the same sample in a study of OX40 agonist ivuxolimab in advanced cancers. Libraries were prepared by immunoSEQ multiplex PCR; TCRdb keeps only in-frame clonotypes and omits some of them. The table shows 85,000 to 100,000 clones, with 75% to 90% occurring only once. The sample here was CD4+ or CD8+ T cells sorted from blood, taken in a trial of the OX40 agonist ivuxolimab. All receptors come from an adult with an advanced solid tumor such as melanoma, head and neck, liver or kidney cancer.

This clone was seen a handful of times. V gene TRBV5-3 combines with J gene TRBJ2-7; D gene unclear. TRBV5-3 qualifies as an ORF whose function is uncertain. The CDR3 length is 16 residues. V was clipped by 4 bases and J by 3 bases, with 20 bases between them. CDR3 bases: TGTGCCAGAAGCCTACCCCGAGGCCCGACCGACTACGAGCAGTACTTC. This codes for CARSLPRGPTDYEQYF.

The rearrangement uses TRBV7-3 and TRBJ2-3; possibly TRBD2 for D (5 bases). The CDR3 spans 14 residues. V shed 5 bases and J shed 0 bases, with 9 bases lying between them. Germline values: CDR1 SGHTA, CDR2 FQGTGA. The CDR3 sequence is CASSRDGSTDTQYF. The CDR3 DNA is TGTGCCAGCAGCCGGGATGGAAGCACAGATACGCAGTATTTT.

V gene TRBV10-3 combines with J gene TRBJ1-3; 11 positions agree with TRBD1. CDR3 size: 15 residues. In germline, CDR1 is ENHRY, CDR2 SYGVKD. J gave up 4 bases and V 6 bases, and 5 bases lay outside the gene matches. CDR3 region: CAISPGQGVGNTIYF. The CDR3 nucleotides read TGTGCCATCAGCCCGGGACAGGGGGTAGGAAACACCATATATTTT.

To note about this clone: The identical CDR3 is also encoded by other nucleotide sequences in the sample. The chain joins TRBV28 to TRBJ1-1; D is ambiguous. Germline CDR1 reads MDHEN; CDR2 reads SYDVKM. The CDR3 covers 11 residues. CDR3 sequence: CASRVNTEAFF. As DNA, the CDR3 is TGTGCAAGTCGGGTGAACACTGAAGCTTTCTTT.